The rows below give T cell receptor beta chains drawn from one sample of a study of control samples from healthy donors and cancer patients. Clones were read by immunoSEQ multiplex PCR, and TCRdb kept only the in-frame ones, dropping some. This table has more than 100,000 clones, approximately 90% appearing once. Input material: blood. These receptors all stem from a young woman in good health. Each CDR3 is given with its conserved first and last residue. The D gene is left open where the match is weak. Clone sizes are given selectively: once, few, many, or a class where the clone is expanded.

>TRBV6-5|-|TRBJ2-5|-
TGTGCCAGCAGCCTGACAGGGAGGGGGGAGACCCAGTACTTC
CASSLTGRGETQYF
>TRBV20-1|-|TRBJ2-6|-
TGCAGTGCTAGTTGGGGGAACTCTGGGGCCAACGTCCTGACTTTC
CSASWGNSGANVLTF
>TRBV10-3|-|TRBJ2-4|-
TGTGCCATCAGTGAGGCAGGAGCCAAAAACATTCAGTACTTC
CAISEAGAKNIQYF
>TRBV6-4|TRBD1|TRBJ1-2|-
TGTGCCAGCACCCGGGAGCCCCCGACAGGGGGTTACTATGGCTACACCTTC
CASTREPPTGGYYGYTF
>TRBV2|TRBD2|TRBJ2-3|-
TGTGCCAGCTGGGGCGGGGCTAGCGGGGTAGGAGATACGCAGTATTTT
CASWGGASGVGDTQYF
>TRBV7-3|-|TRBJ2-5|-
TGTGCCAGCAGCGGAGGGGGGGCAGAGACCCAGTACTTC
CASSGGGAETQYF
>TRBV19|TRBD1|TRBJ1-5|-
TGTGCCAGTAGTAATCCCGGACAGGGGGCCGGTCAGCCCCAGCATTTT
CASSNPGQGAGQPQHF
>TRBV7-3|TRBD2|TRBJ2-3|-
TGTGCCAGCAGCCCCCTGGGACTAGCGGGAGGAGGAGATACGCAGTATTTT
CASSPLGLAGGGDTQYF
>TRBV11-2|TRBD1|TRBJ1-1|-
TGTGCCAGCAGCGCCGGACAGGGGATGAACACTGAAGCTTTCTTT
CASSAGQGMNTEAFF
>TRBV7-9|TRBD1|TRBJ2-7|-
TGTGCCAGCAGCTTCGGGCCTCGGACAGGGGGCAATTACGAGCAGTACTTC
CASSFGPRTGGNYEQYF
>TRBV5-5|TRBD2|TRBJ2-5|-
TGTGCCAGCAGCTTGATGAGCGGGAGCCTCCAAGAGACCCAGTACTTC
CASSLMSGSLQETQYF
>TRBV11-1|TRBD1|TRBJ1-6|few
TGTGCCAGCAGCGACGGACAGGGGTTGAATTCACCCCTCCACTTT
CASSDGQGLNSPLHF
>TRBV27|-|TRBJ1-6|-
TGTGCCAGCAGTTTTTCAGGGGAAACTTCACCCCTCCACTTT
CASSFSGETSPLHF
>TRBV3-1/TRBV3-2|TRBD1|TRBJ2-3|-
TGTGCCAGCAGCCAAAAAGGGGGCCAGCACACAGATACGCAGTATTTT
CASSQKGGQHTDTQYF
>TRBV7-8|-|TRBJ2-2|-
TGTGCCAGCAGCCTTAAGACCGGGGAGCTGTTTTTT
CASSLKTGELFF
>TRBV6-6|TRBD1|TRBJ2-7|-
TGTGCCAGCGCAAGACAGGGAAACGAGCAGTACTTC
CASARQGNEQYF
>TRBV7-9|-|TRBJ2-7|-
TGTGCCAGCAGCTTAGAGTGGGACGAGCAGTACTTC
CASSLEWDEQYF
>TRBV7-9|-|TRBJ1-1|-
TGTGCCAGCAGCCCTATGACAGCATACACTGAAGCTTTCTTT
CASSPMTAYTEAFF
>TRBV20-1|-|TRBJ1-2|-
TGCAGTGCTGAGCAATACTATGGCTACACCTTC
CSAEQYYGYTF
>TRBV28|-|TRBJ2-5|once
TGTGCCAGCAGTTTATACCAAGAGACCCAGTACTTC
CASSLYQETQYF
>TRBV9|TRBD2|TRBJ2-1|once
TGTGCCAGCAGCACCGGGACTAGCGGATACAATGAGCAGTTCTTC
CASSTGTSGYNEQFF
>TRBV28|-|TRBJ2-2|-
TGTGCCAGCAGTTTACCAGCGTCGGGTATCACCGGGGAGCTGTTTTTT
CASSLPASGITGELFF
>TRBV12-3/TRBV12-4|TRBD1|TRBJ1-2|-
TGTGCCAGCAGCGCGACAGGGGGCTATGGCTACACCTTC
CASSATGGYGYTF
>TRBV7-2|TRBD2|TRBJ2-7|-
TGTGCCAGCAGCCTCGTAGCGGGAGTGAACTCCTACGAGCAGTACTTC
CASSLVAGVNSYEQYF
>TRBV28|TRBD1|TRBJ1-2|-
TGTGCCAGCAGGGCAGGGGGGGAAGGCTACACCTTC
CASRAGGEGYTF
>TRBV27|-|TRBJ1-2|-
TGTGCCAGCGCCCCGGGAAGAACGGCTAACTATGGCTACACCTTC
CASAPGRTANYGYTF
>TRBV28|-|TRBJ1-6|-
TGTGCCAGCAGTTTAGGAGGGTCGGGGGGGAATTCACCCCTCCACTTT
CASSLGGSGGNSPLHF
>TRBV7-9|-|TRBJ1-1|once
TGTGCCAGCAGCTTACAGGGAGTAGGGACTGAAGCTTTCTTT
CASSLQGVGTEAFF
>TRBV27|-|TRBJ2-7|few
TGTGCCAGCAGGCTACTAACCTACGAGCAGTACTTC
CASRLLTYEQYF
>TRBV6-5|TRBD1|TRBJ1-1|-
TGTGCCAGCAGAGGGGAAAACGGAGGGGGCAAGAAAACTTTCTTT
CASRGENGGGKKTFF
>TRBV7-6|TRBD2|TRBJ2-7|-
TGTGCCAGCAGCTCTAGCGGGGGGTTCTCCTACGAGCAGTACTTC
CASSSSGGFSYEQYF
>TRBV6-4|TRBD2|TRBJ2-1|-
TGTGCCAGCAGTGAAACTAGCGAGGGGAGCGAGCAGTTCTTC
CASSETSEGSEQFF
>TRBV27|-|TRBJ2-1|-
TGTGCCAGCAGAGAACGAAACAATGAGCAGTTCTTC
CASRERNNEQFF
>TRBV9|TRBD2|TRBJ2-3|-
TGTGCCAGCAGCGATAGCGGGAGGGCCTTCACAGATACGCAGTATTTT
CASSDSGRAFTDTQYF
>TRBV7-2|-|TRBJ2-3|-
TGTGCCAGCAGCTTAGGCCTAGGCCCCCATAGCACAGATACGCAGTATTTT
CASSLGLGPHSTDTQYF
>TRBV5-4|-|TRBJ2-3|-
TGTGCCAGCAGCTTGGCCGACGGGGATACGCAGTATTTT
CASSLADGDTQYF
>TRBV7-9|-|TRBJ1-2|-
TGTGCCAGCAGCTTACGGGGGCGAGGGGGCTACACCTTC
CASSLRGRGGYTF
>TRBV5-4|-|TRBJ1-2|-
TGTGCCAGCAGCTTGTTCAGCAGGGTGGGTGGCTACACCTTC
CASSLFSRVGGYTF
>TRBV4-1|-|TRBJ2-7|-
TGCGCCAGCAGCCAAGAGCGGGGAGGGGGCAGCACGGAGCAGTACTTC
CASSQERGGGSTEQYF
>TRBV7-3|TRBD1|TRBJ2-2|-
TGTGCCAGCAGCTTACAAGGACAGGGGAACACCGGGGAGCTGTTTTTT
CASSLQGQGNTGELFF
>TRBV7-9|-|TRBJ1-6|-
TGTGCCAGCAGCTACGCCCGTGGGGGGTCACCCCTCCACTTT
CASSYARGGSPLHF
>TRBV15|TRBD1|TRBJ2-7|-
TGTGCCACCAGCAGAGATAGGGGGTGGACAGGGGAGAAGTCTGAGCAGTACTTC
CATSRDRGWTGEKSEQYF
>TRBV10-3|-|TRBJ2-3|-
TGTGCCATCAGTGACCCGGACAGTTTCTCTAGCACAGATACGCAGTATTTT
CAISDPDSFSSTDTQYF
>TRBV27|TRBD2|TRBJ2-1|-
TGTGCCAGCAGTTCTATACCCGTATACGGCGGGGGAACCTACAATGAGCAGTTCTTC
CASSSIPVYGGGTYNEQFF
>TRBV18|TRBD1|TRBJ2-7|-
TGTGCCAGCTCACCTCCAGGGGGATACGAGCAGTACTTC
CASSPPGGYEQYF
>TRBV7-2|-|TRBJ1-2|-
TGTGCCAGCAGCCCCACAGGTGTCTATGGCTACACCTTC
CASSPTGVYGYTF
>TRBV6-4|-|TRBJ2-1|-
TGTGCCAGCAGTGACTCGAAAGGAGGAAATGAGCAGTTCTTC
CASSDSKGGNEQFF
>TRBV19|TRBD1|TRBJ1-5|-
TGTGCCAGTAGAAGACAGGGGGCCGATAGGCAGCCCCAGCATTTT
CASRRQGADRQPQHF
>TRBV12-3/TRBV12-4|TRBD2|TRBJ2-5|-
TGTGCCAGCAGACTAGCGGGAGTGGAGACCCAGTACTTC
CASRLAGVETQYF
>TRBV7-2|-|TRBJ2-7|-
TGTGCCAGCAGCTTAGCGCGCCAAACCTACGAGCAGTACTTC
CASSLARQTYEQYF
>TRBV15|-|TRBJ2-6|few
TGTGCCACTAGTAGGGACTTTGGGGCCAACGTCCTGACTTTC
CATSRDFGANVLTF
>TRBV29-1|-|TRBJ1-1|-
TGCAGCGTCGTTAAGGGACAGAACACTGAAGCTTTCTTT
CSVVKGQNTEAFF
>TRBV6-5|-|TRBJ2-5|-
TGTGCCAGCAGTTACAGTCAGGGGTACCAAGAGACCCAGTACTTC
CASSYSQGYQETQYF
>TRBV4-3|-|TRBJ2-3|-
TGCGCCAGCAGCCCCTACAGGGTGAGCCACATCACAGATACGCAGTATTTT
CASSPYRVSHITDTQYF
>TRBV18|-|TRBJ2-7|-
TGTGCCAGCTCACCCGTCCAGGGCAAAGGCTACGAGCAGTACTTC
CASSPVQGKGYEQYF